This passage covers 20 T cell receptor beta chains from one sample sequenced in a study of blood T cell repertoires in COVID-19 (TCRdb year 2020). Receptor amplification or capture employed the immunoSEQ multiplex PCR assay. The immuneACCESS repertoire file appears here via TCRdb, limited to in-frame rearrangements. These files lack a portion of the clones; in checked studies, under half of the deficit traces to unresolved V genes, and the cause of the others is not known. This sample gives tens of thousands of clones in total; around 89% of them show up just once. In total, the top ten clones hold more than 13% of the sample. The sequencing input was peripheral blood. The receptors were gathered from a woman in her sixties or seventies with active COVID-19.

The chain recombines TRBV9 with TRBJ2-2; no clear D gene. The germline V gene has CDR1 SGDLS and CDR2 YYNGEE. V lost 3 bases to trimming and J lost 1 base, with 7 bases between them. CDR3 length: 14 residues. As DNA, the CDR3 is TGTGCCAGCAGCGCCAACAGGAACACCGGGGAGCTGTTTTTT. Encoded protein: CASSANRNTGELFF.

The V gene is TRBV7-2, the J gene TRBJ2-2; 9 bases agree with TRBD2. Germline V gene sequence: CDR1 SGHTA, CDR2 FQGNSA. V was pared by 1 base and J by 2 bases, with 8 bases of the junction left unmatched. The CDR3 contains 18 residues. The CDR3 bases are TGTGCCAGCAGCTTAGGCGTTAGCGGGGGTCATAACACCGGGGAGCTGTTTTTT. It codes for CASSLGVSGGHNTGELFF.

CDR3 in DNA: TGTGCTAGTGGCATGCCTTCGGGACAGGGAATCGGGGAGCTGTTTTTT. Protein product: CASGMPSGQGIGELFF. The chain has TRBV12-5 and TRBJ2-2, with TRBD1 matching over 9 bases. The CDR3 loop spans 16 amino acids. CDR1 and CDR2 from the germline V gene are LGHNT and FRNRAP. The junction had 12 bases not matched to a gene; V was cut back by 6 bases and J by 7 bases.

The chain joins TRBV19 to TRBJ2-1; TRBD2 matches at 14 bases. After removal of 5 bases from V and 8 bases from J, the junction contained 8 bases not matched to a gene. CDR3 size: 16 residues. Germline CDR1 reads LNHDA; CDR2 reads SQIVND (reference sequence). CDR3 in amino acids: CASSPLTSGGADEQFF. In DNA form, the CDR3 reads TGTGCCAGTAGTCCATTGACTAGCGGGGGGGCCGATGAGCAGTTCTTC.

The V call is TRBV3-1 (or the pseudogene TRBV3-2), the J call TRBJ2-7; 9 bases align to TRBD1. The germline V gene has CDR1 LGHDT and CDR2 YNNKEL (reference sequence). This CDR3 contains 12 residues. The CDR3 here is CATPQGAYEQYF. The DNA of the CDR3 is TGTGCGACCCCACAGGGGGCTTACGAGCAGTACTTC.

The V call is TRBV7-9, the J call TRBJ2-5, with 8 bases lining up with TRBD1. Germline lookup yields CDR1 SEHNR and CDR2 FQNEAQ (reference sequence). This CDR3 has 14 residues. The trim removed 4 bases at V and 1 base at J, leaving 2 bases unmatched. DNA for the CDR3: TGTGCCAGCAGCTCCGGACAGGGCCAAGAGACCCAGTACTTC. This translates into CASSSGQGQETQYF.

The chain couples TRBV4-3 to TRBJ2-5, with D possibly being TRBD2 (5 bases). Germline V gives CDR1 LGHNA, CDR2 YSLEER. The CDR3 covers 14 residues. The ends were cut back, 0 bases at V and 5 bases at J, with 10 bases in the middle. The CDR3 DNA follows: TGCGCCAGCAGCCAAGACGGGAACAGCGAGACCCAGTACTTC. Translated, it gives CASSQDGNSETQYF.

The chain uses TRBV11-3 and TRBJ2-1; a possible D gene is TRBD2 (6 bases). Germline CDR1 SGHNT, CDR2 YENEEA. The CDR3 covers 13 residues. Deletions cut 4 bases from V and 9 bases from J, with 13 bases between. The CDR3 sequence: CASSSPGVSEQFF. In DNA form, the CDR3 reads TGTGCCAGCAGCTCCCCGGGGGTCAGTGAGCAGTTCTTC. The full variable domain, rest sourced from reference TRBV11-3 and TRBJ2-1, is EAGVVQSPRYKIIEKKQPVAFWCNPISGHNTLYWYLQNLGQGPELLIRYENEEAVDDSQLPKDRFSAERLKGVDSTLKIQPAELGDSAVYLCASSSPGVSEQFFGPGTRLTVL.

The chain links TRBV14 to TRBJ1-6, with 11 bases lining up with TRBD1. The germline V gene encodes CDR1 SGHDN and CDR2 FVKESK. V shed 4 bases and J 7 bases; nucleotides not matched to a gene: 3. This CDR3 is built from 15 residues. In DNA, the CDR3 is TGTGCCAGCAGCCGGGGGACAGGGGGGAATTCACCCCTCCACTTT. It is translated as CASSRGTGGNSPLHF.

J is TRBJ1-5 and V is TRBV20-1, with 9 bases identical to TRBD1. Germline V gene data show CDR1 as DFQATT and CDR2 as SNEGSKA (reference sequence). This CDR3 comprises 11 residues. Trimming cost V 6 bases and J 15 bases; bases outside gene matches: 9. This chain's CDR3 is CSADRDRVRHF. The DNA of the CDR3 is TGCAGTGCGGACCGGGACAGGGTGCGGCATTTT.

The chain recombines TRBV2 with TRBJ1-5, with D hard to call. V was pared by 0 bases and J by 8 bases, with 17 bases between. This CDR3 has 16 amino acids. Germline lookup yields CDR1 SNHLY and CDR2 FYNNEI. The CDR3 DNA sequence: TGTGCCAGCAGTGAAGCGCACCCGGGTTTGGGTGAGCCCCAGCATTTT. Encoded protein: CASSEAHPGLGEPQHF.

This chain joins TRBV19 and TRBJ1-2; D is unclear. Germline CDR1 is LNHDA and CDR2 is SQIVND (reference sequence). The CDR3 loop spans 14 amino acids. V lost 2 bases and J 3 bases, leaving 10 bases between the germline ends. As DNA, the CDR3 is TGTGCCAGTAGTATATATATGGGAGACTATGGCTACACCTTC. It codes for CASSIYMGDYGYTF. The whole variable domain, remainder taken from reference TRBV19 and TRBJ1-2, is DGGITQSPKYLFRKEGQNVTLSCEQNLNHDAMYWYRQDPGQGLRLIYYSQIVNDFQKGDIAEGYSVSREKKESFPLTVTSAQKNPTAFYLCASSIYMGDYGYTFGSGTRLTVV.

The chain links TRBV7-3 to TRBJ2-1; D perhaps matches TRBD2 (6 bases). The CDR3 is 13 amino acids. V was cut by 2 bases and J by 9 bases, with 11 bases left in between. CDR1 is SGHTA, CDR2 FQGTGA, per germline. The CDR3 loop reads CASSLERVGEQFF. The CDR3 DNA sequence: TGTGCCAGCAGCTTAGAGCGGGTGGGTGAGCAGTTCTTC.

This sequence joins TRBV5-1 and TRBJ2-1; perhaps TRBD2 as D (7 bases). The ends were cut back, 6 bases at V and 10 bases at J, with 23 bases in the middle. The CDR3 loop spans 15 amino acids. Germline V gene sequence: CDR1 SGHRS, CDR2 YFSETQ. For the CDR3, the DNA is TGCGCCAGCATAACTTGGGGGGGCAAAGGCCGGGAGCAGTTCTTC. This encodes CASITWGGKGREQFF. The full variable domain, its missing parts supplied by reference TRBV5-1 and TRBJ2-1, is KAGVTQTPRYLIKTRGQQVTLSCSPISGHRSVSWYQQTPGQGLQFLFEYFSETQRNKGNFPGRFSGRQFSNSRSEMNVSTLELGDSALYLCASITWGGKGREQFFGPGTRLTVL.

The chain couples TRBV6-5 to TRBJ1-2, with D possibly matching TRBD1 (5 bases). The germline V gene encodes CDR1 MNHEY and CDR2 SVGAGI. The V gene lost 7 bases and the J gene lost 7 bases, with 13 bases spanning the gap. CDR3 size: 12 residues. CDR3 sequence (DNA): TGTGCCAGCACGGGGGTTTCCGTTGGCTACACCTTC. Amino acids: CASTGVSVGYTF.

This clone was detected only a few times. This CDR3 is CASSLSGGGEKLFF. The CDR3 region has the DNA TGTGCCAGCAGCTTATCAGGGGGTGGTGAAAAACTGTTTTTT. The J gene is TRBJ1-4, the V gene TRBV7-9, with 7 bases matching TRBD1. Germline V gene sequence: CDR1 SEHNR, CDR2 FQNEAQ (reference sequence). Trimming cost V 2 bases and J 7 bases; bases outside gene matches: 4. The CDR3 contains 14 residues.

This clone has a single count. This chain joins TRBV5-5 and TRBJ1-5, with unresolved D. Germline CDR1 reads SGHKS; CDR2 reads YYEKEE (reference sequence). The CDR3 extends over 14 amino acids. The V gene lost 0 bases and the J gene lost 4 bases, with 8 bases spanning the gap. CDR3 in amino acids: CASSLGSRNQPQHF. Written as DNA, the CDR3 is TGTGCCAGCAGCTTGGGTTCGAGAAATCAGCCCCAGCATTTT.

The chain employs TRBV28 and TRBJ1-5; D is perhaps TRBD1 (6 bases). With 4 bases removed from V and 2 bases from J, the gap between germline ends came to 15 bases. Germline CDR1 and CDR2: MDHEN and SYDVKM. The CDR3 is 16 residues long. This CDR3 reads CASSSSRGLGNQPQHF. The CDR3, as DNA: TGTGCCAGCAGTTCCTCCAGGGGCCTGGGCAATCAGCCCCAGCATTTT.

This sequence joins TRBV3-1 (or the pseudogene TRBV3-2) and TRBJ2-5; TRBD2 matches 12 bases. In germline, CDR1 is LGHDT, CDR2 YNNKEL (reference sequence). The CDR3 runs 18 residues. Germline trimming cut 1 base from V and 1 base from J; bases unmatched to any gene: 7. DNA of the CDR3: TGTGCCAGCAGCCAAGTCCTAGCGGGGGGGGTTAGCCAAGAGACCCAGTACTTC. This codes for CASSQVLAGGVSQETQYF.

This chain links TRBV5-1 with TRBJ2-1; tentatively, D is TRBD1 (6 bases). CDR3 length equals 17 residues. CDR1 is SGHRS, CDR2 YFSETQ, per germline. Trimming left V 0 bases short and J 2 bases short, with 15 bases between. As DNA, the CDR3 is TGCGCCAGCAGCTTGGGGCCCACAGGGCTGGCCTACAATGAGCAGTTCTTC. Translation: CASSLGPTGLAYNEQFF.